Below are 30 T cell receptor beta chains sequenced from a single sample in a study of T cell responses to AZD1222 COVID-19 vaccine. The assay was immunoSEQ multiplex PCR, and TCRdb's table has in-frame clones only and misses some. The table includes some 140,000 clones, roughly 90% detected once. The sample in question was peripheral blood, obtained on day 0 of AZD1222 vaccination. Source of these receptors: an adult in good health.

The J gene is TRBJ1-1, the V gene TRBV5-1, with 8 positions matching TRBD1. Germline CDR1 is SGHRS and CDR2 is YFSETQ. The V segment lost 4 bases and the J segment 2 bases; nucleotides outside the gene matches: 4. The CDR3 contains 14 residues. CDR3 DNA sequence: TGCGCCAGCAGCCAGGGGGCTAGAAACACTGAAGCTTTCTTT. It translates to CASSQGARNTEAFF.

The chain has TRBV5-5 and TRBJ2-1; 10 bases agree with TRBD2. The CDR3 runs 19 residues. The germline CDR1 and CDR2 sequences are SGHKS and YYEKEE (reference sequence). V shed 2 bases and J 8 bases; nucleotides not matched to a gene: 19. Here the CDR3 reads CASSFTPGVGLAIFDEQFF. For the CDR3, the DNA is TGTGCCAGCAGCTTTACCCCCGGGGTGGGACTAGCGATTTTCGATGAGCAGTTCTTC. Together with reference TRBV5-5 and TRBJ2-1, the CDR3 gives the full variable domain: DAGVTQSPTHLIKTRGQQVTLRCSPISGHKSVSWYQQVLGQGPQFIFQYYEKEERGRGNFPDRFSARQFPNYSSELNVNALLLGDSALYLCASSFTPGVGLAIFDEQFFGPGTRLTVL.

The chain employs TRBV5-4 and TRBJ1-2, with 7 bases lining up with TRBD1. CDR1 is SGHNT and CDR2 is YYREEE in the germline V gene (reference sequence). The CDR3 loop spans 14 amino acids. V gave up 4 bases and J gave up 5 bases; unmatched junction bases: 8. CDR3 residues: CASSPDRSGYGYTF. The DNA of the CDR3 is TGTGCCAGCAGCCCGGACAGGTCGGGATATGGCTACACCTTC.

The CDR3 loop reads CASSVAKTNEQFF. The DNA for the CDR3 is TGTGCCAGCAGCGTGGCCAAGACTAATGAGCAGTTCTTC. The genes are TRBV11-3 and TRBJ2-1, with no clear D. This CDR3 spans 13 amino acids. Germline CDR1 and CDR2: SGHNT and YENEEA. The V gene lost 5 bases and the J gene lost 7 bases, with 12 bases spanning the gap.

The chain couples TRBV4-3 to TRBJ2-7, with 12 bases aligning to TRBD2. Germline V gene sequence: CDR1 LGHNA, CDR2 YSLEER. J lost 2 bases, V lost 3 bases, and 11 bases had no gene match. This CDR3 spans 18 amino acids. Here the CDR3 reads CASSQTLAGGIFPYEQYF. CDR3 nucleotide sequence: TGCGCCAGCAGCCAGACCCTAGCGGGGGGGATCTTCCCCTACGAGCAGTACTTC.

The chain recombines TRBV18 with TRBJ1-6; D unclear. The germline V gene encodes CDR1 KGHSH and CDR2 LQKENI. The CDR3 length is 18 residues. The germline V and J ends were trimmed by 5 bases and 0 bases, with 17 bases remaining between them. Written as DNA, the CDR3 is TGTGCCAGCTCAGCACTGGACGGGATGAGCTCCTATAATTCACCCCTCCACTTT. Translated: CASSALDGMSSYNSPLHF.

As DNA, the CDR3 is TGCAGCGTTGGCGCAGGGGGGAGCTATGGCTACACCTTC. It is translated as CSVGAGGSYGYTF. The rearrangement joins TRBV29-1 to TRBJ1-2; 7 bases fit TRBD1. Germline CDR1 SQVTM, CDR2 ANQGSEA. After removal of 4 bases from V and 4 bases from J, the junction contained 6 bases not matched to a gene. CDR3 size: 13 residues.

This chain joins TRBV5-6 and TRBJ1-2; D is unclear. Germline values: CDR1 SGHDT, CDR2 YYEEEE. Trimming removed 5 bases at V and 5 bases at J, with 19 bases between. The CDR3 extends over 15 amino acids. CDR3 nucleotide sequence: TGTGCCAGCAGGAGACTAGAAATCGGGAGATATGGCTACACCTTC. This translates into CASRRLEIGRYGYTF.

This clone is a singleton in its sample. The chain recombines TRBV19 with TRBJ1-5; D may be TRBD1 (5 bases). CDR3 length equals 16 residues. Trimming removed 3 bases from V and 6 bases from J, with 18 bases in between. In germline, CDR1 is LNHDA, CDR2 SQIVND (reference sequence). In DNA, the CDR3 is TGTGCCAGTAGTATTGGGATTCAGGGCCCGGGTCAGCCCCAGCATTTT. Protein sequence: CASSIGIQGPGQPQHF.

The chain recombines TRBV6-5 with TRBJ1-6; D is unresolved. The germline V and J ends were trimmed by 2 bases and 7 bases, with 12 bases remaining between them. The germline V gene has CDR1 MNHEY and CDR2 SVGAGI. The CDR3 loop spans 15 amino acids. The CDR3 loop is CASSYRTERNSPLHF. The CDR3 nucleotides read TGTGCCAGCAGTTACCGGACTGAGAGGAATTCACCCCTCCACTTT.

This clone was found once. CDR3 region: CASSLLGTGSGQPQHF. The DNA of the CDR3 is TGCGCCAGCAGCTTGTTAGGGACAGGGAGCGGTCAGCCCCAGCATTTT. This sequence joins TRBV4-1 and TRBJ1-5; TRBD1 aligns across 9 bases. Germline loops: CDR1 MGHRA, CDR2 YSYEKL. The CDR3 is made up of 16 amino acids. V trimming: 5 bases; J trimming: 6 bases; junction bases outside the gene matches: 11.

V usage is TRBV5-1 and J usage is TRBJ2-7; TRBD1 matches at 8 bases. The junction had 8 bases not matched to a gene; V was cut back by 6 bases and J by 0 bases. Germline V gene lookup returns CDR1 SGHRS and CDR2 YFSETQ. This CDR3 has 15 amino acids. Here the CDR3 DNA reads TGCGCCAGCACCCCTGGACAGGGACTCTCCTACGAGCAGTACTTC. Translated, it gives CASTPGQGLSYEQYF.

The chain has TRBV27 and TRBJ2-1; D is unresolved. Germline V gene sequence: CDR1 MNHEY, CDR2 SMNVEV (reference sequence). Between the trimmed V and J ends, which lost 3 bases and 7 bases, there was a span of 13 bases. The CDR3 totals 14 residues. As DNA, the CDR3 is TGTGCCAGCAGTTTCGGCGAGCTGAGGAATGAGCAGTTCTTC. It translates to CASSFGELRNEQFF.

This clone was recorded only once. The chain is built from TRBV7-3 and TRBJ1-2; D gene uncertain. The CDR3 runs 13 residues. V shed 2 bases and J shed 5 bases, with 9 bases lying between them. CDR1 is SGHTA and CDR2 is FQGTGA in the germline V gene. The CDR3 sequence: CASSLGVGYGYTF. The CDR3 region has the DNA TGTGCCAGCAGCTTAGGCGTGGGTTATGGCTACACCTTC.

This clone was counted once. The CDR3 coding sequence is TGTGCCAGCAGCCTAGGATTAGCGGGAGGAACGGAGACCCAGTACTTC. Its protein is CASSLGLAGGTETQYF. V usage is TRBV27 and J usage is TRBJ2-5; 10 nucleotides line up with TRBD2. Germline V CDR1 and CDR2: MNHEY, SMNVEV (reference sequence). The CDR3 spans 16 residues. Germline trimming cut 6 bases from V and 5 bases from J; bases unmatched to any gene: 12.

The chain couples TRBV4-1 to TRBJ1-2; possibly TRBD1 for D (5 bases). This CDR3 has 15 residues. Germline loops: CDR1 MGHRA, CDR2 YSYEKL. Trimming pared 3 bases from V and 6 bases from J, leaving 17 bases between. The CDR3 here is CASSHPSGGIDGYTF. CDR3 in DNA: TGCGCCAGCAGCCACCCCAGCGGGGGGATCGATGGCTACACCTTC.

This sequence joins TRBV5-1 and TRBJ1-1, with 9 bases aligning to TRBD1. Per germline, CDR1 SGHRS and CDR2 YFSETQ. This CDR3 comprises 15 residues. The V segment lost 4 bases and the J segment 4 bases; nucleotides outside the gene matches: 8. CDR3 bases: TGCGCCAGCAGCGATTCCGGGACAGGGAGCACTGAAGCTTTCTTT. This translates into CASSDSGTGSTEAFF.

This chain links TRBV30 with TRBJ1-2; D gene uncertain. CDR3 size: 12 residues. V was trimmed by 2 bases and J by 4 bases, leaving 8 bases between them. The V gene's germline CDR1 is GTSNPN and CDR2 SVGIG (reference sequence). CDR3 in DNA: TGTGCCTGGAGTCTCCAGATCTATGGCTACACCTTC. As protein: CAWSLQIYGYTF.

J is TRBJ1-2 and V is TRBV19; D is ambiguous. Trimming pared 4 bases from V and 4 bases from J, leaving 19 bases between. Germline V lookup: CDR1 LNHDA, CDR2 SQIVND (reference sequence). This CDR3 is 16 amino acids long. The CDR3 DNA is TGTGCCAGTAGTAGCACTACGACACGGACGATCTATGGCTACACCTTC. Amino acids: CASSSTTTRTIYGYTF.

The chain uses TRBV2 and TRBJ1-6; TRBD1 agrees at 9 bases. The CDR3 spans 15 residues. Trimming cost V 7 bases and J 4 bases; bases outside gene matches: 5. Germline CDR1 SNHLY, CDR2 FYNNEI. CDR3 sequence (DNA): TGTGCCAGCACCCTAGACAGGGGGTATAATTCACCCCTCCACTTT. Residues: CASTLDRGYNSPLHF.

In nucleotides, the CDR3 is TGTGCCAGCAGCATTCGGGACAGCCTAACCGGGGAGCTGTTTTTT. It encodes CASSIRDSLTGELFF. V and J are TRBV7-2 and TRBJ2-2, with 7 positions matching TRBD1. In germline, CDR1 is SGHTA, CDR2 FQGNSA. The CDR3 extends over 15 amino acids. J gave up 5 bases and V 5 bases, and 8 bases lay outside the gene matches.

The rearrangement uses TRBV6-5 and TRBJ1-2; D is ambiguous. The CDR3 runs to 14 residues. Per germline, CDR1 MNHEY and CDR2 SVGAGI. V was clipped by 6 bases and J by 5 bases, with 16 bases between them. The CDR3 loop is CASRTGFLGYGYTF. In nucleotides, the CDR3 is TGTGCCAGCAGAACGGGGTTTCTCGGTTATGGCTACACCTTC.

This chain connects TRBV5-3 to TRBJ1-2, with 7 positions matching TRBD1. TRBV5-3 is treated as an ORF (open reading frame) with a function not yet certain. The CDR3 contains 15 residues. The V segment lost 1 base and the J segment 4 bases; nucleotides outside the gene matches: 7. CDR3 coding DNA: TGTGCCAGAAGCTTGAGGGCAGGGGGGCCCTATGGCTACACCTTC. Translated, it gives CARSLRAGGPYGYTF.

The chain links TRBV6-5 to TRBJ1-5; 9 bases map to TRBD1. Trimming at V came to 4 bases and at J to 4 bases, leaving 2 bases not matched to a gene. Germline loops: CDR1 MNHEY, CDR2 SVGAGI. The CDR3 loop spans 14 amino acids. For the CDR3, the DNA is TGTGCCAGCAGTTCGGGACAGGGAAATCAGCCCCAGCATTTT. Translated: CASSSGQGNQPQHF.

The V gene is TRBV7-2, the J gene TRBJ1-5, with a weak D call TRBD1 (6 bases). This CDR3 has 17 amino acids. Germline V lookup: CDR1 SGHTA, CDR2 FQGNSA. The V end was cut by 2 bases, the J end by 2 bases, with 16 bases between. Written as DNA, the CDR3 is TGTGCCAGCAGCTTATTGGCAGGGGCCCTTGGCAATCAGCCCCAGCATTTT. This codes for CASSLLAGALGNQPQHF.

This clone was seen just once. CDR3 DNA sequence: TGCAGTGGGAGTGGGCTGAACACTGAAGCTTTCTTT. Translated, it gives CSGSGLNTEAFF. The rearrangement uses TRBV29-1 and TRBJ1-1; no reliable D call. CDR3 size: 12 residues. The V gene's germline CDR1 is SQVTM and CDR2 ANQGSEA.

The DNA for the CDR3 is TGCGCCAGCAGCTTCGACAGGCCGGGAGTATCAGGCTACACCTTC. It yields the protein CASSFDRPGVSGYTF. The chain combines TRBV5-1 with TRBJ1-2, with TRBD1 as a possible D gene (6 bases). The germline CDR1 and CDR2 sequences are SGHRS and YFSETQ. Trimming left V 2 bases short and J 8 bases short, with 19 bases between. This CDR3 contains 15 residues. The full variable domain, completed using reference TRBV5-1 and TRBJ1-2, is KAGVTQTPRYLIKTRGQQVTLSCSPISGHRSVSWYQQTPGQGLQFLFEYFSETQRNKGNFPGRFSGRQFSNSRSEMNVSTLELGDSALYLCASSFDRPGVSGYTFGSGTRLTVV.

This clone was recorded a few times. J is TRBJ2-3 and V is TRBV6-8, with 9 bases matching TRBD2. J lost 0 bases, V lost 0 bases, and 7 bases had no gene match. The CDR3 runs to 18 residues. The V gene's germline CDR1 is MNHGY and CDR2 SAAAGT. As DNA, the CDR3 is TGTGCCAGCAGTTACTCTAGACTAGCGGAAACTAGCACAGATACGCAGTATTTT. As protein: CASSYSRLAETSTDTQYF.

The J gene is TRBJ1-2, the V gene TRBV12-3 or TRBV12-4, with D maybe TRBD1 (5 bases). The CDR3 is 12 amino acids. Between the trimmed V and J ends, which lost 3 bases and 5 bases, there was a span of 7 bases. The CDR3 region has the DNA TGTGCCAGCAGTTTGGGGGAATATGGCTACACCTTC. Its translation is CASSLGEYGYTF.

The chain joins TRBV11-2 to TRBJ1-6; perhaps TRBD1 as D (5 bases). CDR1 SGHAT and CDR2 FQNNGV come from the germline V gene. This CDR3 has 16 residues. V was trimmed by 0 bases and J by 9 bases, leaving 15 bases between them. The CDR3 sequence is CASSLEGARSGSPLHF. As DNA, the CDR3 is TGTGCCAGCAGCTTAGAAGGGGCCCGGTCGGGTTCACCCCTCCACTTT.